The rows below give T cell receptor beta chains drawn from one sample of a study of CD8 T cells in Susac syndrome. A single record per CDR3 protein comes from TCRdb applying MiXCR to the immunoSEQ multiplex PCR reads. The repertoire consists of 77,000 or so distinct CDR3 sequences, with approximately 94% occurring once and the leading ten covering around 0.57%. Sequencing was carried out using CD4+ T cells from PBMCs. All receptors derive from a human donor with Susac syndrome. CDR3s include the opening cysteine and the closing phenylalanine or tryptophan. The D gene is left open where the match is weak. Some rows have no size entry. The others give once, few or many, or a class for an expanded clone.

CDR3 DNA	CDR3 protein	D gene	V gene	J gene	clone size
TGTGCCAGCTGGGCTAGGGGGCTGTACGAGCAGTACTTC	CASWARGLYEQYF	TRBD1	TRBV27	TRBJ2-7	NA
TGCGCCAGCAGCCTCGGCCTAACACTAGCCAAAAACATTCAGTACTTC	CASSLGLTLAKNIQYF	NA	TRBV4-1	TRBJ2-4	NA
TGTGCCAGCAGTCCCCTCCAGCGGGGTGGGCCCCAGCATTTT	CASSPLQRGGPQHF	NA	TRBV2	TRBJ1-5	NA
TGTGCCAGCAGCATGGGCCTAGCAGTCAATGAGCAGTTCTTC	CASSMGLAVNEQFF	NA	TRBV7-9	TRBJ2-1	NA
TGCAGTGCCCCGGGACTAGGCACAGATACGCAGTATTTT	CSAPGLGTDTQYF	TRBD2	TRBV20-1	TRBJ2-3	NA
TGTGCCAGCAGCGTAGCGGGAGCTGGGGCCAACGTCCTGACTTTC	CASSVAGAGANVLTF	TRBD2	TRBV6-1	TRBJ2-6	few
TGTGCCAGCAGCCCCGTACTAGCGGGGGGGCCTTCCTACAATGAGCAGTTCTTC	CASSPVLAGGPSYNEQFF	TRBD2	TRBV7-2	TRBJ2-1	NA
TGTGCCAGCAGTTTTGTGGGGGGGGCGCCGGGTCAGCCCCAGCATTTT	CASSFVGGAPGQPQHF	NA	TRBV28	TRBJ1-5	NA
TGTGCCATCAGATCGGACAGGGGACCAGATACGCAGTATTTT	CAIRSDRGPDTQYF	TRBD1	TRBV10-3	TRBJ2-3	NA
TGTGCCAGCAGGTTGACAGGGGGAAACTCCTACGAGCAGTACTTC	CASRLTGGNSYEQYF	TRBD1	TRBV7-2	TRBJ2-7	NA
TGTGCCAGCAGCCAAGTTAGGGATACGCAGTATTTT	CASSQVRDTQYF	NA	TRBV7-3	TRBJ2-3	few
TGCAGTGCTCTACAGGACTCCTTGGGTAGCAATCAGCCCCAGCATTTT	CSALQDSLGSNQPQHF	NA	TRBV20-1	TRBJ1-5	NA
TGTGCCAGCAGCTTAGTCGGCAGCGCAAATCAGCCCCAGCATTTT	CASSLVGSANQPQHF	NA	TRBV7-2	TRBJ1-5	few
TGCGCCAGCAGCACAATCGGACAGGGAGTGGATGAGACCCAGTACTTC	CASSTIGQGVDETQYF	TRBD1	TRBV5-1	TRBJ2-5	NA
TGCGCCAGCAGCTTGGCTGCGGGAGAACACTACGAGCAGTACTTC	CASSLAAGEHYEQYF	TRBD2	TRBV5-1	TRBJ2-7	NA
TGTGCCAGCAGTTTGGGGGGAAAACTGTTTTTT	CASSLGGKLFF	NA	TRBV12-3/TRBV12-4	TRBJ1-4	few
TGCGCCAGCAGCTCAACGACAGGGAGCGGCTATAATTCACCCCTCCACTTT	CASSSTTGSGYNSPLHF	TRBD1	TRBV5-1	TRBJ1-6	few
TGTGCCAGCAAGGCGTTGGGGGGGACATTATCCTACGAGCAGTACTTC	CASKALGGTLSYEQYF	NA	TRBV6-6	TRBJ2-7	NA
TGTGCCAGCAGCTTTTCTCGCAGGGTGAATGAAAAACTGTTTTTT	CASSFSRRVNEKLFF	NA	TRBV5-6	TRBJ1-4	once
TGTGCCAGCAGTGGCTTGGGGGCTCAGTACAATGAGCAGTTCTTC	CASSGLGAQYNEQFF	NA	TRBV28	TRBJ2-1	NA
TGTGCCAGCAGTCCCAGGGTGAACATTCAGTACTTC	CASSPRVNIQYF	NA	TRBV28	TRBJ2-4	NA
TGTGCCAGCAGCCAAGAACTAGCGGGACACACAGATACGCAGTATTTT	CASSQELAGHTDTQYF	TRBD2	TRBV14	TRBJ2-3	NA
TGTGCCACCTGCCACCGGGGGAGCACAGATACGCAGTATTTT	CATCHRGSTDTQYF	NA	TRBV21-1	TRBJ2-3	NA
TGTGCCAGCAGTTTACCAGGGGACCCTTCGACTGGGGCCAACGTCCTGACTTTC	CASSLPGDPSTGANVLTF	NA	TRBV12-3/TRBV12-4	TRBJ2-6	NA
TGTGCCAGCGGACAGGGCAGAGAGACCCAGTACTTC	CASGQGRETQYF	TRBD1	TRBV7-2	TRBJ2-5	NA
TGTGCCAGCAGCCGAAGGGACTCAAGGACCATTGCCGGGGAGCTGTTTTTT	CASSRRDSRTIAGELFF	NA	TRBV3-1	TRBJ2-2	NA
TGTGCCAGCAGTTTATTTAGCAGAGGAGATCAGCCCCAGCATTTT	CASSLFSRGDQPQHF	NA	TRBV27	TRBJ1-5	once
TGTGCCAGTAGTATAGCCGGCAGCTTCTTCACTGAAGCTTTCTTT	CASSIAGSFFTEAFF	NA	TRBV19	TRBJ1-1	NA
TGTGCCAGCAGCCCCAATTGGGGGGCTGAAGCTTTCTTT	CASSPNWGAEAFF	NA	TRBV7-2	TRBJ1-1	NA